The sequence of this T cell receptor beta chain was determined in a study of CD8+ T cells in alopecia areata. Across the study: Treatment comprised oral tofacitinib, 5 to 10 mg twice daily, in treated patients.

Starting from PBMCs, sorting isolated CD4+ and CD8+ T cells. Isolated RNA was reverse transcribed into cDNA used as the sequencing template. Profiled with immunoSEQ multiplex PCR; TCRdb holds only in-frame clones, not every one. The sample records 200,000 to 250,000 clones, approximately 61% being singletons. This TCR was sampled from a human donor with alopecia areata. The sample was CD4+ T cells sorted from blood, taken at week 0.

Here the CDR3 reads CASSEPGLASYEQYF. The CDR3 bases are TGTGCCAGCAGTGAACCGGGACTAGCGTCCTACGAGCAGTACTTC. The V and J genes are TRBV25-1 and TRBJ2-7; 10 bases line up with TRBD2. The CDR3 runs to 15 residues. Germline-derived CDR1 and CDR2 are MGHDK and SYGVNS. The J segment lost 1 base and the V segment lost 2 bases, leaving 2 bases of the junction unmatched.